The 9 T cell receptor beta chains below come from one sample, sequenced in a study of T-cell memory formation after mild COVID-19. From the 5' RACE reads, TCRdb called clonotypes with MiXCR, one entry per CDR3 protein. The data contain roughly 40,000 distinct CDR3 sequences, roughly 7.2% of them seen just once; the ten biggest clones take up 0.6% to 1%. The material sequenced was PBMCs or a T cell subset sorted from them (not recorded which). The receptors here all came from an adult who had mild COVID-19 (a few samples of this study predate the infection). Cell type and time point are not known.

This clonotype was counted ten times or more. The chain uses TRBV7-6 and TRBJ2-7; the match to TRBD2 covers 11 bases. The trim removed 0 bases at V and 4 bases at J, leaving 11 bases unmatched. This CDR3 spans 18 amino acids. Germline CDR1 reads SGHVS; CDR2 reads FNYEAQ. CDR3 sequence: CASSLASRLAGGTYEQYF. CDR3 DNA: TGTGCCAGCAGCTTAGCCTCGAGGCTAGCGGGGGGCACGTACGAGCAGTACTTC.

The sample holds many counts of this clonotype. The chain joins TRBV7-9 to TRBJ2-7, with TRBD2 matching over 7 bases. The CDR3 contains 14 residues. CDR1 is SEHNR, CDR2 FQNEAQ, per germline (reference sequence). After removal of 6 bases from V and 3 bases from J, the junction contained 8 bases not matched to a gene. The CDR3, as DNA: TGTGCCAGCAGTCGAGCGGGAACCAGCTACGAGCAGTACTTC. Translated, it gives CASSRAGTSYEQYF.

At least ten counts were recorded for this clonotype. The chain combines TRBV6-2 or TRBV6-3 with TRBJ2-6; D gene ambiguous. Germline CDR1 is MNHEY and CDR2 is SVGEGT. The CDR3 is made up of 15 amino acids. Trimming pared 6 bases from V and 1 base from J, leaving 10 bases between. The CDR3 loop reads CASRPSGSGANVLTF. The CDR3 nucleotides are TGTGCCAGCAGACCGTCAGGTTCTGGGGCCAACGTCCTGACTTTC.

This chain uses TRBV6-6 with TRBJ2-5, with D maybe TRBD1 (5 bases). CDR3 length: 13 residues. Trimming shortened V by 6 bases and J by 7 bases, and 15 bases separated the two germline ends. CDR1 and CDR2 from the germline V gene are MNHNY and SVGAGI (reference sequence). The DNA of the CDR3 is TGTGCCAGCAGGAAATCAGGGATTGGGACCCAGTACTTC. This translates into CASRKSGIGTQYF.

The sample holds a few counts of this clonotype. This chain uses TRBV18 with TRBJ2-7; D might be TRBD1 or TRBD2, each matching 5 bases. This CDR3 has 13 amino acids. V was cut by 4 bases and J by 2 bases, with 9 bases left in between. CDR1 and CDR2 from the germline V gene are KGHSH and LQKENI. The CDR3 loop is CASSRDLAYEQYF. Written as DNA, the CDR3 is TGTGCCAGCTCACGGGACCTAGCCTACGAGCAGTACTTC.

This rearrangement joins TRBV4-1 to TRBJ1-1; tentatively, D is TRBD1 (5 bases). CDR3 size: 16 residues. Germline V gene data show CDR1 as MGHRA and CDR2 as YSYEKL. The ends were cut back, 3 bases at V and 0 bases at J, with 14 bases in the middle. CDR3 sequence reads: CASSHPGRSMNTEAFF. The CDR3 DNA reads TGCGCCAGCAGCCATCCGGGACGGTCAATGAACACTGAAGCTTTCTTT.

The chain couples TRBV5-1 to TRBJ2-3; D is uncertain. The length of the CDR3 is 14 residues. V was trimmed by 2 bases and J by 4 bases, leaving 11 bases between them. Per the germline V gene, CDR1 is SGHRS and CDR2 is YFSETQ. The CDR3 loop reads CASSLTAGSDTQYF. The CDR3, as DNA: TGCGCCAGCAGCTTAACGGCCGGTTCAGATACGCAGTATTTT.

The rearrangement links TRBV19 to TRBJ1-5; possible D gene TRBD1, 5 bases. This CDR3 region has 15 residues. V shed 1 base and J shed 7 bases, with 14 bases lying between them. Germline assignment: CDR1 LNHDA and CDR2 SQIVND (reference sequence). CDR3 in DNA: TGTGCCAGTAGTATAGCGGCGGCAGGGTGGCAGCCCCAGCATTTT. Its translation: CASSIAAAGWQPQHF. The complete variable domain, with remaining parts taken from reference TRBV19 and TRBJ1-5, reads DGGITQSPKYLFRKEGQNVTLSCEQNLNHDAMYWYRQDPGQGLRLIYYSQIVNDFQKGDIAEGYSVSREKKESFPLTVTSAQKNPTAFYLCASSIAAAGWQPQHFGDGTRLSIL.

This clonotype appeared many times. The genes are TRBV11-3 and TRBJ2-1; 8 bases are shared with TRBD2. The CDR3 length is 16 residues. With V trimmed by 1 base and J by 9 bases, 11 bases remained unmatched. The germline CDR1 and CDR2 sequences are SGHNT and YENEEA. CDR3 loop: CASSLGTSNLGFEQFF. The CDR3 coding sequence is TGTGCCAGCAGCTTAGGGACTAGCAATTTAGGGTTTGAGCAGTTCTTC. The entire variable domain, with the rest obtained from reference TRBV11-3 and TRBJ2-1, is as follows: EAGVVQSPRYKIIEKKQPVAFWCNPISGHNTLYWYLQNLGQGPELLIRYENEEAVDDSQLPKDRFSAERLKGVDSTLKIQPAELGDSAVYLCASSLGTSNLGFEQFFGPGTRLTVL.